This TCR beta chain was recovered during a study of read filtering for tumor transcriptome and immune sequencing. Findings of the study overall: Around 80% of IR-seq clonotypes had a single read, yet these held about 3.4% of reads. Correlation between methods rose after single-read clonotypes were removed.

The library was built from approximately 400 ng RNA with molecular barcoded adaptors for alpha/delta and beta/gamma chains. TCRdb itself ran the reads through MiXCR, one entry per CDR3 protein. The sample shows around 65,000 distinct CDR3 sequences, around 21% of them seen only once. Deletions cut 0 bases from V and 4 bases from J, with 10 bases between. The CDR3 covers 15 residues. Germline CDR1 LGHDT, CDR2 YNNKEL (reference sequence). This clonotype was observed many times. Its antigen is undetermined. The receptor was derived from a donor at least 40 years old with multiple myeloma. This chain connects TRBV3-1 to TRBJ2-1, with D maybe TRBD1 (5 bases). Material for sequencing was a population of CD138-negative cells sorted from bone marrow. CDR3 DNA: TGTGCCAGCAGCCAAGATTTCGCAGGGTACAATGAGCAGTTCTTC. Translating gives CASSQDFAGYNEQFF.